This T cell receptor beta chain is drawn from a study of CD8 T cells in Susac syndrome. Overall study findings and caveats: Several Susac-specific public clones appeared in CD8+ TEMRA repertoires, and roughly 17 in total CD8+ repertoires.

Negative isolation yielded the CD8+ and CD4+ T cells, while FACS enriched the TEMRA cells. RNA was extracted with the RNeasy kit, and a quantity of roughly 0.5 to 1 ug was reverse transcribed using random hexamers. TCR beta CDR3 was amplified by immunoSEQ covering 54 Vbeta and 13 Jbeta. TCRdb processed the immunoSEQ multiplex PCR reads anew with MiXCR; each CDR3 protein has one entry. Of some 130,000 distinct CDR3 sequences listed, approximately 95% are singletons. Comments on this clonotype: The antigen remains unidentified.

Germline V CDR1 and CDR2: SQVTM, ANQGSEA. This CDR3 contains 13 residues. V lost 5 bases and J lost 5, with 15 bases in between. V is TRBV29-1 and J is TRBJ2-5; D assignment may be TRBD1 or TRBD2 (5 bases each). The TCR was taken from a human donor with Susac syndrome. Sequencing input: CD8+ T cells from PBMCs. For the CDR3, the DNA is TGCAGCGTTCTGCTAGTGGGGACGGAGACCCAGTACTTC. It specifies CSVLLVGTETQYF.